Shown below are 24 T cell receptor beta chains from a single sample sequenced in a study of cytomegalovirus exposure and HLA in healthy donors. The primer mix had 60 Vbeta and 13 Jbeta primers. Some clones are missing from TCRdb's copy, which holds only in-frame ones; the method was immunoSEQ multiplex PCR. The repertoire holds 130,000 to 150,000 clones, with 73% as singletons. Sequencing was carried out using PBMCs. The receptors were sampled from a woman aged 40 to 50 in good health and CMV-seronegative.

The CDR3 DNA sequence: TGTGCCAGCAGCCCCCGGGATCGGTCGAATGAAAAACTGTTTTTT. This encodes CASSPRDRSNEKLFF. The chain combines TRBV5-8 with TRBJ1-4; D gene uncertain. V lost 4 bases to trimming and J lost 5 bases, with 15 bases between them. Germline CDR1 SGHTS, CDR2 YDEGEE. The CDR3 totals 15 residues.

The genes are TRBV5-4 and TRBJ1-5; TRBD1 aligns across 8 bases. There are 13 residues in the CDR3. Trimming took 4 bases from V and 5 from J; bases not matched to a gene: 2. CDR1 and CDR2 (germline): SGHNT, YYREEE (reference sequence). CDR3 coding DNA: TGTGCCAGCAGCCTGGACAGGGATCAGCCCCAGCATTTT. Translating gives CASSLDRDQPQHF.

The chain combines TRBV19 with TRBJ1-4; tentatively, D is TRBD1 (5 bases). Germline CDR1 and CDR2: LNHDA and SQIVND (reference sequence). This CDR3 has 12 residues. V lost 6 bases, J lost 8 bases, and 10 bases lay in between. In DNA form, the CDR3 reads TGTGCCAGTAGGAAGGACACCGAAAAACTGTTTTTT. Translation: CASRKDTEKLFF.

Comment on this clone: Other DNA sequences in this specimen translate into the identical CDR3. The V and J genes are TRBV9 and TRBJ1-2; the match to TRBD1 covers 7 bases. V lost 2 bases and J lost 2; bases outside the gene matches: 3. From germline, CDR1 is SGDLS and CDR2 YYNGEE. The CDR3 totals 14 residues. The CDR3 is CASSVGRGNYGYTF. CDR3 nucleotides: TGTGCCAGCAGCGTCGGCAGGGGGAACTATGGCTACACCTTC.

V gene TRBV27 combines with J gene TRBJ2-2; no reliable D call. The ends were cut back, 3 bases at V and 7 bases at J, with 3 bases in the middle. Germline lookup yields CDR1 MNHEY and CDR2 SMNVEV (reference sequence). This CDR3 is built from 11 residues. The CDR3, as DNA: TGTGCCAGCAGTTTCGGCGGGGAGCTGTTTTTT. It is translated as CASSFGGELFF.

This clone was seen a handful of times. The chain uses TRBV6-5 and TRBJ1-4, with D possibly being TRBD1 (5 bases). V dropped 7 bases and J dropped 8 bases, with 11 bases sitting between them. The CDR3 is 12 amino acids. Germline lookup yields CDR1 MNHEY and CDR2 SVGAGI. The CDR3 sequence is CASKSGGEKLFF. CDR3 DNA sequence: TGTGCCAGCAAGAGCGGGGGGGAAAAACTGTTTTTT.

The chain recombines TRBV28 with TRBJ2-7; 9 nucleotides line up with TRBD2. This CDR3 comprises 15 residues. Germline V gene lookup returns CDR1 MDHEN and CDR2 SYDVKM. V lost 5 bases and J lost 4; bases outside the gene matches: 9. Here the CDR3 DNA reads TGTGCCAGCAGTACCGTCAGCGGGGGGATGTACGAGCAGTACGTC. It is translated as CASSTVSGGMYEQYV.

The chain uses TRBV7-8 and TRBJ1-1, with D hard to call. The V and J ends lost 2 bases and 4 bases respectively, with 8 bases between them. Germline V gives CDR1 SGHVS, CDR2 FQNEAQ. There are 13 residues in the CDR3. The chain's CDR3 is CASSLREITEAFF. As DNA, the CDR3 is TGTGCCAGCAGCTTACGGGAAATCACTGAAGCTTTCTTT.

The gene calls are TRBV7-9 and TRBJ1-2; 9 nucleotides match TRBD1. The germline V gene encodes CDR1 SEHNR and CDR2 FQNEAQ (reference sequence). CDR3 size: 16 residues. V lost 5 bases, J lost 4 bases, and 11 bases stayed unmatched. The CDR3 bases are TGTGCCAGCAGCGACCCCCGGGACAGGGCCACCTATGGCTACACCTTC. This translates into CASSDPRDRATYGYTF.

The chain is built from TRBV6-5 and TRBJ2-2, with 8 positions matching TRBD2. The CDR3 extends over 15 amino acids. Germline-derived CDR1 and CDR2 are MNHEY and SVGAGI. The J segment lost 6 bases and the V segment lost 0 bases, leaving 3 bases of the junction unmatched. CDR3 region: CASSYSASGPGELFF. The CDR3, as DNA: TGTGCCAGCAGTTACTCCGCTAGCGGGCCCGGGGAGCTGTTTTTT.

V usage is TRBV10-3 and J usage is TRBJ1-5; D not certain. The CDR3 is 14 residues long. Germline V lookup: CDR1 ENHRY, CDR2 SYGVKD. V lost 4 bases and J 3 bases, leaving 10 bases between the germline ends. CDR3 DNA sequence: TGTGCCATCAGTGTGGGAGGGAACAATCAGCCCCAGCATTTT. Translation: CAISVGGNNQPQHF.

J is TRBJ2-1 and V is TRBV5-6; 7 nucleotides align to TRBD1. The CDR3 runs 16 residues. Per germline, CDR1 SGHDT and CDR2 YYEEEE. Trimming cost V 0 bases and J 5 bases; bases outside gene matches: 8. The CDR3 sequence: CASSLVRVQGDNEQFF. In nucleotides, the CDR3 is TGTGCCAGCAGCTTGGTCCGGGTCCAGGGGGACAATGAGCAGTTCTTC.

The chain combines TRBV6-5 with TRBJ2-7; TRBD2 aligns across 7 bases. Germline V gene data show CDR1 as MNHEY and CDR2 as SVGAGI. V shed 6 bases, J shed 7 bases, and the junction held 12 bases outside the gene matches. The CDR3 extends over 14 amino acids. CDR3 DNA: TGTGCCAGCAGACCTCGCGGGGGTCTTGGGGAGCAGTACTTC. Translated: CASRPRGGLGEQYF.

The chain is built from TRBV18 and TRBJ2-5; D possibly corresponds to TRBD2 (6 bases). This CDR3 contains 15 residues. Looked up from germline, CDR1 is KGHSH and CDR2 is LQKENI. The V end was cut by 0 bases, the J end by 2 bases, with 10 bases between. CDR3 sequence (DNA): TGTGCCAGCTCACCACCGGGCGCGGGGCAAGAGACCCAGTACTTC. It encodes CASSPPGAGQETQYF. The full variable domain, completed using reference TRBV18 and TRBJ2-5, is NAGVMQNPRHLVRRRGQEARLRCSPMKGHSHVYWYRQLPEEGLKFMVYLQKENIIDESGMPKERFSAEFPKEGPSILRIQQVVRGDSAAYFCASSPPGAGQETQYFGPGTRLLVL.

This chain's CDR3 is CATSRGGQGNYEQYV. CDR3 coding DNA: TGTGCCACCAGCCGAGGCGGACAGGGAAATTACGAGCAGTACGTC. V usage is TRBV15 and J usage is TRBJ2-7; 8 bases match TRBD1. Trimming at V came to 5 bases and at J to 4 bases, leaving 10 bases not matched to a gene. Germline loops: CDR1 LNHNV, CDR2 YYDKDF (reference sequence). There are 15 residues in the CDR3.

DNA for the CDR3: TGTGCCACCTCTCTCCCCGCGGGGGTTGCCTACGAGCAGTACGTC. It codes for CATSLPAGVAYEQYV. This sequence joins TRBV6-1 and TRBJ2-7, with TRBD2 identical over 7 bases. The CDR3 contains 15 residues. Germline V gene sequence: CDR1 MNHNS, CDR2 SASEGT. The junction had 14 bases not matched to a gene; V was cut back by 10 bases and J by 2 bases.

This clone was observed a handful of times. The chain carries TRBV28 and TRBJ1-4; D gene uncertain. Per germline, CDR1 MDHEN and CDR2 SYDVKM. V dropped 6 bases and J dropped 4 bases, with 12 bases sitting between them. This CDR3 is built from 14 residues. The CDR3 nucleotides are TGTGCCAGCAGCCTAGCTCCGGGTAATGAAAAACTGTTTTTT. This encodes CASSLAPGNEKLFF.

The chain has TRBV7-2 and TRBJ1-4; TRBD1 agrees at 9 bases. The CDR3 is 15 residues long. V trimming: 4 bases; J trimming: 7 bases; junction bases outside the gene matches: 7. Per the germline V gene, CDR1 is SGHTA and CDR2 is FQGNSA. The CDR3 spells CASSSYRGPSEKLFF. CDR3 nucleotide sequence: TGTGCCAGCAGCTCGTACAGGGGGCCGAGTGAAAAACTGTTTTTT.

To note about this clone: The junction and the germline gene differ at one end; a read error may be behind it. The CDR3 sequence is CASSLGVASGGAFDF. In DNA form, the CDR3 reads TGTGCCAGCAGCTTAGGAGTCGCTAGCGGGGGGGCATTCGATTTC. The chain is built from TRBV7-2 and TRBJ2-4; 12 bases are a match to TRBD2. The CDR3 length is 15 residues. Looked up from germline, CDR1 is SGHTA and CDR2 is FQGNSA.

This clone was counted only a few times. V and J are TRBV5-5 and TRBJ1-2, with 7 bases identical to TRBD1. Germline assignment: CDR1 SGHKS and CDR2 YYEKEE (reference sequence). There are 15 residues in the CDR3. V gave up 6 bases and J gave up 7 bases; unmatched junction bases: 15. CDR3 nucleotides: TGTGCCAGCAACATATTTACAGGGGATTGGCGTGGCTACACCTTC. Translating it yields CASNIFTGDWRGYTF.

As DNA, the CDR3 is TGTGCCAGCAGCTTGGCGGGGGGCGGGGTATACAATGAGCAGTTCTTC. It is translated as CASSLAGGGVYNEQFF. This rearrangement joins TRBV5-4 to TRBJ2-1; possible D gene TRBD2, 7 bases. The germline CDR1 and CDR2 sequences are SGHNT and YYREEE (reference sequence). V lost 0 bases to trimming and J lost 4 bases, with 14 bases between them. This CDR3 spans 16 amino acids.

The V and J genes are TRBV19 and TRBJ2-5, with TRBD2 identical over 7 bases. V lost 1 base to trimming and J lost 1 base; unmatched junction nucleotides: 6. Germline values: CDR1 LNHDA, CDR2 SQIVND (reference sequence). The CDR3 totals 16 residues. The CDR3, as DNA: TGTGCCAGTAGTATAGGGGGAGGGTTTGGCCAAGAGACCCAGTACTTC. As protein: CASSIGGGFGQETQYF.

V usage is TRBV19 and J usage is TRBJ2-3; 10 bases are a match to TRBD2. V lost 7 bases, J lost 4 bases, and 5 bases stayed unmatched. Germline V gives CDR1 LNHDA, CDR2 SQIVND (reference sequence). The CDR3 is 14 amino acids. The CDR3 region is CASKAGGHADTQYF. For the CDR3, the DNA is TGTGCCAGTAAAGCGGGGGGGCATGCAGATACGCAGTATTTT.

With regard to this clone: The sample contains more than one DNA sequence encoding this CDR3. The CDR3 spells CASSIRTGNQPQHF. The CDR3 DNA reads TGTGCCAGTAGTATCCGAACAGGGAATCAGCCCCAGCATTTT. The chain links TRBV19 to TRBJ1-5, with a weak D call TRBD1 (6 bases). CDR3 length: 14 residues. The germline gives CDR1 LNHDA, CDR2 SQIVND (reference sequence). Trimming left V 3 bases short and J 4 bases short, with 10 bases between.